Below, one T cell receptor (beta chain) is given with its context. Its antigen remains unknown. The sample is drawn from a study of CD8 T cells in ankylosing spondylitis. The V and J ends lost 2 bases and 9 bases respectively, with 12 bases between them. The CDR3 loop spans 13 amino acids. Germline V gives CDR1 SGHDT, CDR2 YYEEEE. Study-level points and caveats: As for the disease-linked clones, they showed a CD8+ phenotype and occurred at relatively low frequencies in peripheral blood.

Each TCR beta library was made by quantitative 5'-RACE that incorporated molecular barcodes. From the 5' RACE reads, TCRdb called clonotypes with MiXCR, one entry per CDR3 protein. The sample includes tens of thousands of distinct CDR3 sequences, roughly 17% of them seen just once. Sequences were obtained from blood. This clonotype was obtained from a male donor with ankylosing spondylitis or in good health (not recorded which). This chain joins TRBV5-6 and TRBJ2-4, with D perhaps matching TRBD1 (6 bases). The CDR3 is CASSFPGDTIQYF. The CDR3 bases are TGTGCCAGCAGCTTCCCAGGGGATACCATTCAGTACTTC.